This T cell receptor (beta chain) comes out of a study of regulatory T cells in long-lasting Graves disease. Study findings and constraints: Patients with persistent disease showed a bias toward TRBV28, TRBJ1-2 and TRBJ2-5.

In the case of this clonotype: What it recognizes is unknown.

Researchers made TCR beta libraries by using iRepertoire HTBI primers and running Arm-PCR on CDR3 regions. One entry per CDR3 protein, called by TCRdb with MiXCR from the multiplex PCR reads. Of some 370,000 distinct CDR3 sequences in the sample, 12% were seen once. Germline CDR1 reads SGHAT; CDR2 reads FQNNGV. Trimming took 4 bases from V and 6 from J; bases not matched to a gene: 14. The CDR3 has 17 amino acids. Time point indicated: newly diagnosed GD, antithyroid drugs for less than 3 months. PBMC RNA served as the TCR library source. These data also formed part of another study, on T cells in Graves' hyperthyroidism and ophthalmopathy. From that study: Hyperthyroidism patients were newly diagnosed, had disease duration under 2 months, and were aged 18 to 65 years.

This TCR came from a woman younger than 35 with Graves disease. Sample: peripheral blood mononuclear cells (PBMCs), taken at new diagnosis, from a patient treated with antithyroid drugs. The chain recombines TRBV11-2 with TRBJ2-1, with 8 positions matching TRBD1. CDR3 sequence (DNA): TGTGCCAGCAGCTCGGCCCGGACAGGGTGGAGGGCCAATGAGCAGTTCTTC. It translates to CASSSARTGWRANEQFF.